The present T cell receptor beta chain was sequenced within a study of blood T cells in healthy people across ages. Study observations and caveats: Roughly linear age-related decline in beta diversity appeared, significant by age 40. The study found TCR beta diversity correlated strongly with naive T cell percentage.

The second PCR ran roughly 6 to 12 cycles with a sample-barcoded 5' primer and J-beta primers. TCRdb used MiXCR to reprocess the 5' RACE reads, holding one entry per CDR3 protein. The profile covers around 750,000 distinct CDR3 sequences, with about 53% appearing a single time and about two fifths taken by the ten largest. The V gene lost 2 bases and the J gene lost 0 bases, with 9 bases spanning the gap. The CDR3 has 15 amino acids. About this clonotype: Antigen: not known.

Material: blood. This chain uses TRBV12-3 or TRBV12-4 with TRBJ2-3, with D hard to call. This sequence originates from a man at least 80 years old in good health. CDR3: CASSLRAISTDTQYF. CDR3 coding DNA: TGTGCCAGCAGTTTACGGGCGATTAGCACAGATACGCAGTATTTT.